Here is one T cell receptor (beta chain) with its context. The antigen is unknown. The sample originates from a study of response to subunit inactivated influenza vaccine. TCRdb analysed the RT-PCR reads with MiXCR anew, one entry per CDR3 protein. Among 250,000 to 350,000 distinct CDR3 sequences, around 22% were seen once, and the ten largest hold 10%. Findings and caveats of the study: That few new T cells are recruited by each seasonal influenza vaccination was the authors' suggestion.

Germline V CDR1 and CDR2: SGHKS, YYEKEE (reference sequence). V shed 4 bases and J shed 4 bases, with 17 bases lying between them. This CDR3 has 15 residues. The sequence came from a man aged 50 to 69 who received an inactivated influenza vaccine. This rearrangement joins TRBV5-5 to TRBJ1-1; D gene ambiguous. The sequencing here drew on PBMCs from blood, taken approximately 20 months after vaccination. The DNA for the CDR3 is TGTGCCAGCAGCCCTGGCCTCGTTTGGGGCACTGAAGCTTTCTTT. Its translation: CASSPGLVWGTEAFF.